Sequencing of this T cell receptor beta chain was carried out in a study of kidney transplant recipient with SARS-CoV-2 infection. TCRdb ran MiXCR on the reads and lists one entry per CDR3 protein. The sample has 200,000 to 250,000 distinct CDR3 sequences; around 30% are singletons. Germline loops: CDR1 MNHEY, CDR2 SVGAGI. This CDR3 contains 12 residues. V dropped 6 bases and J dropped 7 bases, with 7 bases sitting between them. This clonotype was found many times. This chain connects TRBV6-5 to TRBJ1-6; a weak D match, TRBD1 (5 bases). This specimen was a blood sample, taken at baseline and on roughly day 110 from a kidney transplant recipient. The TCR was taken from a young adult male patient who had COVID-19 and was a kidney transplant recipient. Some T cells may trace back to the graft donor. The CDR3 region is CASRAGNSPLHF. The CDR3 bases are TGTGCCAGCAGAGCAGGGAATTCACCCCTCCACTTT.